The next 12 T cell receptor beta chains were all read from a single sample in a study of cytomegalovirus exposure and HLA in healthy donors. The data were produced by immunoSEQ multiplex PCR, yet TCRdb's version contains in-frame clones alone and is incomplete. Seen here are 45,000 to 65,000 clones, approximately 90% observed once, and the top ten hold 7.5% to 9.5%. The sequenced sample was PBMCs. The receptor source for this set is a woman between 18 and 30 years old in good health and CMV-seropositive.

This chain connects TRBV6-1 to TRBJ2-3, with D hard to call. CDR3 length: 12 residues. Trimming cost V 2 bases and J 3 bases, with 3 bases left between them. The V gene's germline CDR1 is MNHNS and CDR2 SASEGT. The CDR3 DNA sequence: TGTGCCAGCAGTGAACGGACAGATACGCAGTATTTT. This translates into CASSERTDTQYF.

V usage is TRBV5-1 and J usage is TRBJ2-3; 7 bases agree with TRBD2. Germline loops: CDR1 SGHRS, CDR2 YFSETQ. V was pared by 2 bases and J by 9 bases, with 6 bases of the junction left unmatched. This CDR3 comprises 13 residues. In DNA, the CDR3 is TGCGCCAGCAGCTTACTGGGAGGGGAGACGCAGTATTTT. It codes for CASSLLGGETQYF. The full variable domain, rest sourced from reference TRBV5-1 and TRBJ2-3, is KAGVTQTPRYLIKTRGQQVTLSCSPISGHRSVSWYQQTPGQGLQFLFEYFSETQRNKGNFPGRFSGRQFSNSRSEMNVSTLELGDSALYLCASSLLGGETQYFGPGTRLTVL.

The chain couples TRBV11-2 to TRBJ1-2, with TRBD1 matching 9 bases. The CDR3 runs to 15 residues. Germline CDR1 is SGHAT and CDR2 is FQNNGV. After removal of 5 bases from V and 6 bases from J, the junction contained 10 bases not matched to a gene. The CDR3 DNA follows: TGTGCCAGCAGCCCCGATACAGGGGGCTACGATGGCTACACCTTC. Translated: CASSPDTGGYDGYTF.

The chain has TRBV6-5 and TRBJ1-3; no clear D gene. The V end was cut by 4 bases, the J end by 16 bases, with 14 bases between. The CDR3 contains 11 residues. Germline loops: CDR1 MNHEY, CDR2 SVGAGI. The CDR3 loop is CASSFDRREYF. The CDR3 DNA is TGTGCCAGCAGTTTCGACCGTCGGGAGTATTTT.

V usage is TRBV19 and J usage is TRBJ1-2; TRBD1 might be the D (5 bases). CDR1 and CDR2 (germline): LNHDA, SQIVND (reference sequence). This CDR3 region has 14 residues. V lost 1 base, J lost 2 bases, and 8 bases lay in between. The CDR3 region has the DNA TGTGCCAGTAGTATAGGGACACTCAACTATGGCTACACCTTC. The encoded protein is CASSIGTLNYGYTF. Looking up the rest from reference TRBV19 and TRBJ1-2 gives the full variable domain: DGGITQSPKYLFRKEGQNVTLSCEQNLNHDAMYWYRQDPGQGLRLIYYSQIVNDFQKGDIAEGYSVSREKKESFPLTVTSAQKNPTAFYLCASSIGTLNYGYTFGSGTRLTVV.

This clone was seen a single time. This chain uses TRBV2 with TRBJ2-7, with D possibly TRBD2 on 6 matching bases. This CDR3 is built from 14 residues. The V end was cut by 7 bases, the J end by 5 bases, with 18 bases between. The germline V gene encodes CDR1 SNHLY and CDR2 FYNNEI. CDR3 sequence reads: CASNNAGTTNEQYF. For the CDR3, the DNA is TGTGCCAGCAATAATGCGGGGACCACCAACGAGCAGTACTTC.

V is TRBV10-3 and J is TRBJ1-4; D not certain. Per germline, CDR1 ENHRY and CDR2 SYGVKD. V was pared by 4 bases and J by 0 bases, with 6 bases between. The CDR3 has 14 amino acids. CDR3 region: CAISAVATNEKLFF. In nucleotides, the CDR3 is TGTGCCATCAGTGCCGTTGCAACTAATGAAAAACTGTTTTTT.

This chain joins TRBV28 and TRBJ1-4; D unresolved. CDR3 length equals 13 residues. Trimming pared 3 bases from V and 8 bases from J, leaving 10 bases between. Germline CDR1 reads MDHEN; CDR2 reads SYDVKM. The CDR3 coding sequence is TGTGCCAGCAGTTTGAAGGGAGGAGAAAAACTGTTTTTT. Translation: CASSLKGGEKLFF.

V is TRBV7-1 and J is TRBJ2-7, with 8 positions matching TRBD1. TRBV7-1 is designated an ORF whose function remains uncertain. Germline trimming cut 4 bases from V and 3 bases from J; bases unmatched to any gene: 8. This CDR3 comprises 15 residues. CDR3 region: CASSLDQGAFYEQYF. Here the CDR3 DNA reads TGTGCCAGCAGCTTAGACCAGGGGGCTTTCTACGAGCAGTACTTC.

V gene TRBV28 combines with J gene TRBJ1-5, with 7 bases identical to TRBD1. The CDR3 extends over 13 amino acids. V lost 7 bases and J lost 4; bases outside the gene matches: 4. Germline values: CDR1 MDHEN, CDR2 SYDVKM. CDR3 nucleotides: TGTGCCAGCATGGACAGGAGAAATCAGCCCCAGCATTTT. As protein: CASMDRRNQPQHF.

This clone has just one count. The chain links TRBV5-1 to TRBJ1-1; the D is unclear. V lost 6 bases, J lost 3 bases, and 15 bases lay in between. The CDR3 extends over 14 amino acids. Germline V CDR1 and CDR2: SGHRS, YFSETQ. This CDR3 reads CASNLGGWDTEAFF. CDR3 nucleotides: TGCGCCAGCAACCTAGGAGGTTGGGACACTGAAGCTTTCTTT. The entire variable domain, with the rest obtained from reference TRBV5-1 and TRBJ1-1, is as follows: KAGVTQTPRYLIKTRGQQVTLSCSPISGHRSVSWYQQTPGQGLQFLFEYFSETQRNKGNFPGRFSGRQFSNSRSEMNVSTLELGDSALYLCASNLGGWDTEAFFGQGTRLTVV.

The chain uses TRBV7-3 and TRBJ2-2, with a tentative D call TRBD2 (5 bases). Looked up from germline, CDR1 is SGHTA and CDR2 is FQGTGA. The CDR3 is 16 amino acids. The germline V and J ends were trimmed by 2 bases and 1 base, with 11 bases remaining between them. The CDR3 region is CASSLGGRGNTGELFF. CDR3 nucleotides: TGTGCCAGCAGCTTAGGTGGTCGGGGGAACACCGGGGAGCTGTTTTTT.